This note documents a single T cell receptor (beta chain) sequence. This record belongs to a study of blood T cell repertoires in COVID-19. From germline, CDR1 is GTSNPN and CDR2 SVGIG (reference sequence). CDR3 length: 14 amino acids. The trim removed 2 bases at V and 6 bases at J, leaving 9 bases unmatched. Sequenced by immunoSEQ multiplex PCR; TCRdb stores in-frame clones only, minus some. The table shows about 52,000 clones, with about 82% occurring only once. The sequencing input was peripheral blood. The receptor was derived from an elderly woman with acute or convalescent COVID-19. V is TRBV30 and J is TRBJ2-7; 8 bases are a match to TRBD1. The CDR3 loop is CAWSTQGARREQYF. The CDR3 DNA follows: TGTGCCTGGAGTACCCAGGGGGCGAGGCGCGAGCAGTACTTC.